This T cell receptor beta chain was captured in a study of shared clonotypes between healthy human individuals. Broader study findings: Naive subsets generally had larger estimated richness than memory subsets. Limited genetic and exposure-history diversity came from having few donors.

Trimming left V 7 bases short and J 4 bases short, with 14 bases between. This CDR3 is built from 14 residues. CDR1 is MDHEN, CDR2 SYDVKM, per germline. Terminally differentiated effector memory CD45RA+ cells were left out of the naive CD8 fraction, which was CD45RO-negative and positively selected for CCR7. Worth noting for this clone: As yet, its antigen is unknown.

Data came from immunoSEQ multiplex PCR; TCRdb stores just in-frame clones and leaves some out. The table has under 1 million clones, approximately 96% seen once. The sample comprised naive CD8+ T cells sorted from blood. The source is a man aged 25 to 40 in good health. The chain links TRBV28 to TRBJ2-1, with D perhaps TRBD1 or TRBD2 (5 bases each). DNA of the CDR3: TGTGCCAGCACGAAGAGAGGGGCTTACAATGAGCAGTTCTTC. This sequence encodes CASTKRGAYNEQFF. The whole variable domain, filled in from reference TRBV28 and TRBJ2-1, reads DVKVTQSSRYLVKRTGEKVFLECVQDMDHENMFWYRQDPGLGLRLIYFSYDVKMKEKGDIPEGYSVSREKKERFSLILESASTNQTSMYLCASTKRGAYNEQFFGPGTRLTVL.